The present T cell receptor beta chain was sequenced within a study of T cell responses to AZD1222 COVID-19 vaccine. Study-wide background: Investigators merged groups given second doses at roughly 4 or roughly 12 weeks. Study results and limitations: Baseline testing showed seropositivity in only a handful of AZD1222 recipients. Clonal diversity was possibly underestimated, and white British individuals and females predominated among donors.

Comments on this clone: What it binds is unknown.

Data came from immunoSEQ multiplex PCR; TCRdb stores just in-frame clones and leaves some out. This sample has 150,000 to 200,000 clones, with approximately 86% found just once. This CDR3 region has 16 residues. J lost 2 bases, V lost 3 bases, and 6 bases had no gene match. Germline V lookup: CDR1 MGHDK, CDR2 SYGVNS. This rearrangement joins TRBV25-1 to TRBJ2-1; 8 nucleotides line up with TRBD2. The input for sequencing was peripheral blood, taken on day 0 of AZD1222 vaccination. The receptor was isolated from an adult in good health. The CDR3 loop reads CASSDYRAGAYNEQFF. The CDR3 nucleotides are TGTGCCAGCAGTGATTATCGAGCGGGAGCCTACAATGAGCAGTTCTTC.